Reported below is one TCR beta chain. Participating donors were healthy, HIV-negative adults free of recent acute infections or vaccinations. The source of the sample is a study of shared clonotypes between healthy human individuals. Study-level information: Donors had three CD4 naive, three CD4 memory, two CD8 naive and one CD8 memory plate apiece.

Germline CDR1 is MNHEY and CDR2 is SVGAGI. V was clipped by 5 bases and J by 9 bases; unmatched bases: 2. This CDR3 has 13 residues. When replicate PCRs were run on sorted subsets, they used around 200 ng DNA, some 33,000 T cell genomes. Libraries were prepared by immunoSEQ multiplex PCR; TCRdb keeps only in-frame clonotypes and omits some of them. The repertoire holds approximately 2.5 million clones, with over 85% as singletons. Source material: naive CD4+ T cells sorted from blood. Subset denoted: CD45RA+ positively selected. This sequence was found in a man between 18 and 29 years old in good health. The V gene is TRBV6-5, the J gene TRBJ2-1, with 12 bases aligning to TRBD2. This CDR3 is CASSRGLAGEQFF. The CDR3 DNA reads as TGTGCCAGCAGTCGGGGACTAGCGGGTGAGCAGTTCTTC.